This T cell receptor beta chain was documented in a study of shared clonotypes between healthy human individuals (dated by TCRdb to the early 2020s). For the study in its entirety: Three men and a couple of women, aged 18 to 49 years, made up the cohort. For each donor, three plates each were used for CD4 naive and CD4 memory, two plates were used for CD8 naive, and one plate was used for CD8 memory. Per donor, leukapheresis produced somewhere between about 0.8 and 9 billion PBMCs. The study deeply sequenced blood TCR repertoires of five healthy adults to estimate repertoire size and the extent of clonotype sharing between individuals. To increase sequencing depth and limit assay-specific biases, TCR repertoire library preparation and sequencing were carried out by different laboratories using diverse techniques.

Only a few counts were recorded for this clone. The specificity of this receptor is unknown. Nothing much larger sits one base from this clone, and base qualities are not available. On the study overall, not on this receptor specifically: Sharing across a few donors was observed for about 5% of naive CD4, under 4% of naive CD8, around 2.5% of memory CD4, and around 0.42% of memory CD8 clonotypes. Compared with non-shared clonotypes, the clonotypes found in all four sorted-subset donors had higher generation probabilities. Even with the large sequencing depth, rarefaction of the sorted-subset datasets indicated that sequencing was incomplete. Based on pairwise subsampling, the degree of clonotype sharing among donors was expected to be affected by sequencing depth. Sampling was limited to blood, and TCR repertoires in tissue likely differ from TCR repertoires in blood. Because the study included only a small number of donors, the genetic and exposure-history diversity represented was limited. Naive subsets generally had larger estimated clonotype richness than memory subsets.

Donors were healthy HIV-negative adults with no recently reported acute infections or vaccinations. Only Caucasian adults living in Nashville, Tennessee, USA were represented among the donors. CD4+ T cells were enriched by magnetic negative selection, after which naive cells were positively selected on CD45RA and the negative fraction was taken as the memory subset. After blood collection by leukapheresis, PBMCs were isolated using Ficoll-Histopaque density gradient centrifugation and then cryopreserved in the vapor phase of liquid nitrogen. Purity and quantity of every magnetically sorted T cell population were checked by analytical flow cytometry. Genomic DNA was isolated from each sorted fraction and quantified by UV absorbance on a Nanodrop 2000c. Using the deep immunoSEQ assay, TCR CDR3 regions were amplified from genomic DNA by multiplex PCR. For each cell subset, the extracted genomic DNA was distributed evenly across all wells of several immunoSEQ 96-well plates, and each plate served as one replicate. For sorted subsets, each replicate PCR was loaded with roughly 190 ng genomic DNA, equivalent to 25,000 to 35,000 T cell genomes. The purified libraries were quantified using a Qubit 3.0 fluorometer, sized with a Bioanalyzer 2100, and then quantified again using the KAPA Library Quantification kit. Every immunoSEQ 96-well plate was sequenced on a dedicated single-read 150-cycle Illumina NextSeq 550 flow cell. In the source study's methods: The immunoSEQ output contained only junctional sequences without quality scores, so filtering could not match that applied to full-length reads. To assign V/J genes and CDR3, sequences were annotated against IMGT germline references using PyIR, a Python wrapper for IgBLAST v1.9. Reads with weak V/J assignments (E-value above 1e-6), missing CDR3, stop codons, out-of-frame junctions, or ambiguous translated residues were removed. V3J clonotypes were defined as sequences sharing the same inferred V gene, J gene, and CDR3 amino acid sequence. Percentage overlap between repertoires was computed as shared unique clonotypes divided by the size of the smaller repertoire. Repertoire richness was assessed with RTK rarefaction, the Chao1 estimator, and Recon v2.1 estimates of unobserved clonotypes. Generation probabilities for all TCRbeta clonotypes obtained by the gDNA method from four donors were computed using OLGA. What TCRdb holds here is the immuneACCESS table cut down to in-frame rearrangements. Part of the clones is not present; checked against another copy, under half of the missing clones reflect an unresolved V gene, and the others are unexplained. V, J and clone size were drawn from that table, and D and trimming were deduced from the DNA. The sample has about 1 million clones on record, about 70% of them singletons. The leading ten clones occupy approximately 1.5% of the sample.

The clonotype was recovered from a man aged 18 to 30 in good health. Specimen: memory CD4+ T cells sorted from blood. This sample's cell subset or site label indicates: CD45RA-negative fraction.

CDR3 region: CASSSSTSATDTQYF. The DNA sequence is TGTGCCAGCAGCTCTTCGACTAGCGCCACAGATACGCAGTATTTT. Recombination joined TRBV11-3 with TRBJ2-3, with 8 bases matching TRBD2. CDR1 and CDR2 were assigned from the germline V gene as SGHNT and YENEEA. The CDR3 spans 15 residues, from the cysteine through the phenylalanine. Just the 45-base CDR3 DNA is kept, in frame starting at base 1. V lost 4 bases and J lost 2 bases, and the count of bases not matched to a germline gene is 5.